Below, one T cell receptor beta chain is given with its context. Profiling relied on immunoSEQ multiplex PCR, and the TCRdb table lists in-frame clones only, not all of them. The sample holds roughly 35,000 clones, approximately 90% seen once. The source of the sample is a study of T cell changes during pregnancy in multiple sclerosis. CDR1 SGHTA and CDR2 FQGNSA come from the germline V gene. The CDR3 is 15 residues long. V lost 2 bases, J lost 4 bases, and 8 bases stayed unmatched. V gene TRBV7-2 combines with J gene TRBJ2-7, with TRBD1 matching 7 bases. The sequence came from a female donor with multiple sclerosis, enrolled in a pregnancy study. Sequenced material: CD8+ T cells from peripheral blood mononuclear cells, taken before pregnancy. CDR3 coding DNA: TGTGCCAGCAGCTTATTCGTAGGGGGCCTATACGAGCAGTACTTC. Translating it yields CASSLFVGGLYEQYF.